These T cell receptor beta chains were read from a single sample in a study of blood T cell repertoires in COVID-19. Libraries were prepared by immunoSEQ multiplex PCR; TCRdb keeps only in-frame clonotypes and omits some of them. The table records tens of thousands of clones, 80% to 90% of them present only once. The material sequenced was peripheral blood. The receptor source for this set is a woman aged 55-70 years with COVID-19, enrolled during active disease. Each CDR3 is given with its conserved first and last residue. A D gene is named only where the DNA matches it firmly. Some rows mark clone size as missing; the rest say once, few, many or name a class of expanded clone.

TRBV5-1	TRBJ2-5	-	11	-	TGCGCCAGCAGGTACACCGAGACCCAGTACTTC	CASRYTETQYF
TRBV2	TRBJ2-7	-	15	TRBD2	TGTGCCAGCAGTAGGCTAGCGGGAGTAGGCTACGAGCAGTACTTC	CASSRLAGVGYEQYF
TRBV19	TRBJ1-5	-	17	TRBD1	TGTGCCAGTAGTATTACACAGGGGGCCCCCCTCAATCAGCCCCAGCATTTT	CASSITQGAPLNQPQHF
TRBV5-1	TRBJ1-3	-	16	-	TGCGCCAGCAGCTTGGACAGGGTATTACCTGGAAACACCATATATTTT	CASSLDRVLPGNTIYF
TRBV5-1	TRBJ2-7	-	16	TRBD2	TGCGCCAGCAGCTTGAGGACTAGCGGGCTACCCTACGAGCAGTACTTC	CASSLRTSGLPYEQYF
TRBV5-5	TRBJ2-2	-	14	-	TGTGCCAGCCAAAGGGGAGGGGGCACCGGGGAGCTGTTTTTT	CASQRGGGTGELFF
TRBV15	TRBJ2-5	-	14	-	TGTGCCACGAATCTAGGAGGGGTGGAAGAGACCCAGTACTTC	CATNLGGVEETQYF
TRBV6-2/TRBV6-3	TRBJ2-1	once	15	TRBD2	TGTGCCAGCAGTCCCGGGACTAGCTCTCACAATGAGCAGTTCTTC	CASSPGTSSHNEQFF
TRBV30	TRBJ2-7	-	15	TRBD1	TGTGCCTGGAGTGACCCGGGACAGGCGATCTACGAGCAGTACTTC	CAWSDPGQAIYEQYF
TRBV2	TRBJ1-5	-	13	-	TGTGCCAGCATGGGGGCAGTGAATCAGCCCCAGCATTTT	CASMGAVNQPQHF
TRBV29-1	TRBJ2-1	-	11	-	TGCAGCGTTCACAGGGAGACTGAGCAGTTCTTC	CSVHRETEQFF
TRBV6-1	TRBJ2-1	-	16	TRBD1	TGTGCCAGCAGTGCCTCACCGGGACAGGGGGCTAATGAGCAGTTCTTC	CASSASPGQGANEQFF
TRBV4-2	TRBJ2-1	-	17	TRBD2	TGTGCCAGCAGCCAGACTAGCGGGATGGGGTCCTACAATGAGCAGTTCTTC	CASSQTSGMGSYNEQFF
TRBV5-6	TRBJ1-2	-	14	-	TGTGCCAGCAGCCCTACGGGATCGGGCTATGGCTACACCTTC	CASSPTGSGYGYTF
TRBV19	TRBJ2-7	-	15	-	TGTGCCAGTAGTATAGACCCCCACCCGAGGGCCGAGCAGTACTTC	CASSIDPHPRAEQYF
TRBV10-3	TRBJ1-5	-	13	TRBD1	TGTGCCATCAGGGACAGGGATAATCAGCCCCAGCATTTT	CAIRDRDNQPQHF
TRBV18	TRBJ2-7	-	14	TRBD1	TGTGCCAGCTCACAGGACAGGGGTTCCTACGAGCAGTACTTC	CASSQDRGSYEQYF
TRBV4-1	TRBJ2-7	-	17	-	TGCGCCAGCAGCCAAGAGTTGGGAATAGCGGCCTCCTACGAGCAGTACTTC	CASSQELGIAASYEQYF
TRBV30	TRBJ1-6	-	13	-	TGTGCCTGGGATACTTTGACGGGTGGTTCCCTCCACTTT	CAWDTLTGGSLHF
TRBV28	TRBJ2-6	-	19	TRBD1	TGTGCCAGCAGTGGCGTTAGGGGACAGGGACGCTCTGGGGCCAACGTCCTGACTTTC	CASSGVRGQGRSGANVLTF
TRBV5-4	TRBJ1-1	-	13	-	TGTGCCAGCAGAGTGGACAGACTCACTGAAGCTTTCTTT	CASRVDRLTEAFF
TRBV7-9	TRBJ1-2	-	10	-	TGTGCCAGCAGTGGGCGTGGCTACACCTTC	CASSGRGYTF
TRBV7-2	TRBJ1-5	-	13	TRBD1	TGTGCCAGCAGTAAGGACAGGGTTGAGCCCCAGCATTTT	CASSKDRVEPQHF
TRBV9	TRBJ1-5	-	14	-	TGTGCCAGCAGCTCCCGACAGGCGGGTCAGCCCCAGCATTTT	CASSSRQAGQPQHF
TRBV4-3	TRBJ2-7	-	13	-	TGCGCCAGCAGCCTCAGACAGCTTGGTGAGCAGTACTTC	CASSLRQLGEQYF
TRBV6-5	TRBJ2-5	once	15	TRBD2	TGTGCCAGCAGTTCAATAGCGGGCCCTAGGGAGACCCAGTACTTC	CASSSIAGPRETQYF
TRBV19	TRBJ1-6	once	15	TRBD1	TGTGCCAGTAGTCCAAGGGGGCTCGGAAATTCACCCCTCCACTTT	CASSPRGLGNSPLHF
TRBV19	TRBJ1-5	-	15	TRBD1	TGTGCCAGTAGCCTCCTGGACAGGGAACGTCAGCCCCAGCATTTT	CASSLLDRERQPQHF
TRBV29-1	TRBJ1-5	-	13	TRBD1	TGCAGCGTAGGGGACAGGGGCAATCAGCCCCAGCATTTT	CSVGDRGNQPQHF
TRBV11-2	TRBJ2-7	once	15	TRBD2	TGTGCCAGCAGCTTAGATCTAGCGGGAGTAAAGGAGCAGTACTTC	CASSLDLAGVKEQYF
TRBV20-1	TRBJ2-3	-	15	-	TGCAGTGCTAGTCCTAGCGTAATCATCACAGATACGCAGTATTTT	CSASPSVIITDTQYF
TRBV12-2	TRBJ2-7	-	13	-	TGTGCAAGTCGCTTGGGCTCCGTCTACGAGCAGTACTTC	CASRLGSVYEQYF
TRBV30	TRBJ2-3	-	13	TRBD2	TGTGCCCTTTCAGTAGCGGGAGCAGATACGCAGTATTTT	CALSVAGADTQYF
TRBV27	TRBJ1-2	-	13	-	TGTGCCAGCAGCCTCGGTCCAAGCTATGGCTACACCTTC	CASSLGPSYGYTF
TRBV30	TRBJ1-2	-	13	-	TGTGCCTGGAGGGGGACACCAACTGGAGGCTACACCTTC	CAWRGTPTGGYTF
TRBV25-1	TRBJ2-2	-	14	TRBD1	TGTGCCAGCAGTGAGGACAGGGACACCGGGGAGCTGTTTTTT	CASSEDRDTGELFF
TRBV7-2	TRBJ2-7	-	16	TRBD2	TGTGCCAGCAGCTTGGGAGGGCTAGCGGGGAACTACGAGCAGTACTTC	CASSLGGLAGNYEQYF
TRBV6-2/TRBV6-3	TRBJ1-5	once	14	-	TGTGCCAGCAGCAACGGAGGGGACAATCAGCCCCAGCATTTT	CASSNGGDNQPQHF
TRBV30	TRBJ2-2	-	11	-	TGTGCCGGCGGGAACACCGGGGAGCTGTTTTTT	CAGGNTGELFF
TRBV7-8	TRBJ2-5	-	14	-	TGTGCCAGCAGCCGAGGACTCGGGCAAGAGACCCAGTACTTC	CASSRGLGQETQYF
TRBV4-2	TRBJ2-7	-	14	-	TGTGCCAGCAGCCAAGGGCTACTAGCCGGCGAGCAGTACTTC	CASSQGLLAGEQYF
TRBV5-1	TRBJ2-7	-	14	-	TGCGCCAGCAGCTTCCGGGACTTTTCCTACGAGCAGTACTTC	CASSFRDFSYEQYF
TRBV10-2	TRBJ1-1	-	15	-	TGCGCCAGCAGTGACCCCGAAGCGGGGGTCGTTTCAGCTTTCTTT	CASSDPEAGVVSAFF
TRBV4-2	TRBJ2-7	-	15	TRBD1	TGTGCCAGCAGCCAGGAGACAGGGGTAGGGATCGAGCAGTACTTC	CASSQETGVGIEQYF
TRBV4-3	TRBJ2-1	-	14	-	TGCGCCAGCAGCCAAGCGGGAGCCTACAATGAGCAGTTCTTC	CASSQAGAYNEQFF
TRBV7-4	TRBJ1-4	-	14	TRBD1	TGTGCCAGCAGCTTCCGGGACAGGGCTGAAAAACTGTTTTTT	CASSFRDRAEKLFF
TRBV11-3	TRBJ2-5	-	15	TRBD1	TGTGCCAGCAGCGCTCGGACAGGGATGGGGGAGACCCAGTACTTC	CASSARTGMGETQYF
TRBV10-3	TRBJ1-1	-	17	-	TGTGCCATCAGGAACTTACAGGGCTCTACATCAGCGGCTGAAGCTTTCTTT	CAIRNLQGSTSAAEAFF
TRBV9	TRBJ1-2	-	11	-	TGTGCCAGCAGGGGGGGATATGGCTACACCTTC	CASRGGYGYTF